This is a list of T cell receptor beta chains from one sample in a study of human T cells and chemical hapten exposure. TCRdb fed the 5' RACE reads into MiXCR, producing one record per CDR3 protein. The table includes 120,000 to 150,000 distinct CDR3 sequences, around 4% detected once. The receptor set was obtained from a female donor in good health. The CDR3 runs from the conserved cysteine through the conserved F or W. D genes are given only for firm matches. Sizes are listed as how often the clone was seen (once, few, many) or a class if it is expanded.

len: 14; v_gene: TRBV5-1; abundance: many; j_gene: TRBJ2-2; d_gene: .; CDR3nt: TGCGCCAGCAGCTTGGAAACAGCGACCGGGGAGCTGTTTTTT; CDR3aa: CASSLETATGELFF
len: 15; v_gene: TRBV27; abundance: many; j_gene: TRBJ1-5; d_gene: TRBD1; CDR3nt: TGTGCCAGCAGTTGGAAGAGACAGGGAGGACAGCCCCAGCATTTT; CDR3aa: CASSWKRQGGQPQHF
len: 18; v_gene: TRBV7-6; abundance: many; j_gene: TRBJ1-5; d_gene: TRBD1; CDR3nt: TGTGCCAGCAGCTCACGGAGGTTCGGACAGGTTCTGGATCAGCCCCAGCATTTT; CDR3aa: CASSSRRFGQVLDQPQHF
len: 17; v_gene: TRBV11-2; abundance: few; j_gene: TRBJ1-2; d_gene: .; CDR3nt: TGTGCCAGCAGCCCCACTGGGGGGAAATATACTAACTATGGCTACACCTTC; CDR3aa: CASSPTGGKYTNYGYTF
len: 17; v_gene: TRBV5-1; abundance: many; j_gene: TRBJ1-1; d_gene: TRBD1; CDR3nt: TGCGCCAGCAGCCCTCCGGGACAGGGTGTTGTGAACACTGAAGCTTTCTTT; CDR3aa: CASSPPGQGVVNTEAFF
len: 13; v_gene: TRBV5-4; abundance: many; j_gene: TRBJ1-4; d_gene: .; CDR3nt: TGTGCCAGCAGCTGGCGAGGGGGGGAAAAACTGTTTTTT; CDR3aa: CASSWRGGEKLFF
len: 15; v_gene: TRBV28; abundance: many; j_gene: TRBJ2-5; d_gene: .; CDR3nt: TGTGCCAGCGGCCCCCTTCCAGGGCTCGAAGAGACCCAGTACTTC; CDR3aa: CASGPLPGLEETQYF
len: 14; v_gene: TRBV7-2; abundance: few; j_gene: TRBJ1-1; d_gene: .; CDR3nt: TGTGCCAGCAGCTTACTCCCAGGGGACACTGAAGCTTTCTTT; CDR3aa: CASSLLPGDTEAFF
len: 13; v_gene: TRBV18; abundance: many; j_gene: TRBJ2-4; d_gene: .; CDR3nt: TGTGCCAGCTCACCATCAGGACGCGGCATTCAGTACTTC; CDR3aa: CASSPSGRGIQYF
len: 13; v_gene: TRBV20-1; abundance: many; j_gene: TRBJ1-5; d_gene: .; CDR3nt: TGCAGTGCACCGAGTATAGATTATCAGCCCCAGCATTTT; CDR3aa: CSAPSIDYQPQHF
len: 11; v_gene: TRBV20-1; abundance: many; j_gene: TRBJ1-3; d_gene: .; CDR3nt: TGCAGTGCCCTAGTGGTAAACACCATATATTTT; CDR3aa: CSALVVNTIYF
len: 18; v_gene: TRBV5-1; abundance: many; j_gene: TRBJ2-6; d_gene: .; CDR3nt: TGCGCCAGCAGCTTGGCCGGTTGGCCCCCGGCTGGGGCCAACGTCCTGACTTTC; CDR3aa: CASSLAGWPPAGANVLTF
len: 14; v_gene: TRBV28; abundance: many; j_gene: TRBJ1-1; d_gene: .; CDR3nt: TGTGCCAGCAGTTTTAGTGGTGTGAACACTGAAGCTTTCTTT; CDR3aa: CASSFSGVNTEAFF
len: 16; v_gene: TRBV7-9; abundance: many; j_gene: TRBJ2-7; d_gene: .; CDR3nt: TGTGCCAGCAGCTTAATATATTCGGGCACCTCCTACGAGCAGTACTTC; CDR3aa: CASSLIYSGTSYEQYF
len: 12; v_gene: TRBV6-1; abundance: many; j_gene: TRBJ1-3; d_gene: .; CDR3nt: TGTGCCAGCAGTGAAGGTCGACACACCATATATTTT; CDR3aa: CASSEGRHTIYF
len: 17; v_gene: TRBV6-5; abundance: many; j_gene: TRBJ2-2; d_gene: TRBD1; CDR3nt: TGTGCCAGCAGTCGATGGGGGACAGGGTCTGATGCCGGGGAGCTGTTTTTT; CDR3aa: CASSRWGTGSDAGELFF
len: 15; v_gene: TRBV6-2/TRBV6-3; abundance: many; j_gene: TRBJ1-2; d_gene: .; CDR3nt: TGTGCCAGCAGGAGGGTCGGCGCCTCTAACTATGGCTACACCTTC; CDR3aa: CASRRVGASNYGYTF